What follows is one T cell receptor (beta chain) and its context. The target antigen is unknown. An end of the junction does not agree with germline; a read error may underlie this. This sample was taken from a study of radiotherapy plus CTLA-4 blockade in lung cancer. General study findings and limits: TCR clones of tumor origin grew in blood after radiotherapy plus ipilimumab.

The CDR3 sequence is 14 residues long. Germline loops: CDR1 LGHNA, CDR2 YSLEER. Sequencing was performed with immunoSEQ multiplex PCR; in TCRdb, only in-frame clones are kept and a portion is missing. The table lists some 87,000 clones, under 85% of them singletons. This clonotype originated in a human donor with non-small cell lung cancer that progressed on radiotherapy plus ipilimumab. The source material was peripheral blood, sampled from a patient treated with radiotherapy plus ipilimumab. The V call is TRBV4-3, the J call TRBJ1-1; tentatively, D is TRBD1 (6 bases). CDR3 protein: CASSQSTRDTEAFF. In DNA, the CDR3 is TGCGCCAGCAGCCAATCCACACGGGACACCGAAGCTTTCTTT.